Below, 23 T cell receptor beta chains from the same sample are listed, as sequenced in a study of T cells in Graves' hyperthyroidism and ophthalmopathy. Researchers took RNA transcripts and amplified the TCR beta CDR3 regions from them. The HTBI set primed first-round TCR CDR3 RT-PCR. TCRdb analysed the multiplex PCR reads with MiXCR anew, one entry per CDR3 protein. The sample records over 450,000 distinct CDR3 sequences, approximately 15% being singletons. Source material: blood. The receptors shown here come from a woman in her late teens or twenties with Graves' hyperthyroidism.

Comments on this clonotype: A read error may be the cause here, since a much bigger clone is one base away. This is likely a read error, given that the CDR3 carries no conserved phenylalanine or tryptophan at its end. The V gene is TRBV7-3, the J gene TRBJ1-1; D not certain. Trimming cost V 4 bases and J 0 bases, with 12 bases left between them. CDR3 length: 15 residues. CDR1 is SGHTA, CDR2 FQGTGA, per germline. This chain's CDR3 is CASSSGGPMNTEAFL. As DNA, the CDR3 is TGTGCCAGCAGCTCTGGAGGCCCGATGAACACTGAAGCTTTCTTA.

V is TRBV5-6 and J is TRBJ2-1; 8 bases agree with TRBD2. CDR3 length equals 15 residues. The V gene's germline CDR1 is SGHDT and CDR2 YYEEEE. Unmatched junction bases numbered 8, after V lost 5 bases and J lost 4 bases. CDR3 residues: CASRVTGGPYNEQFF. For the CDR3, the DNA is TGTGCCAGCAGAGTAACGGGGGGGCCTTACAATGAGCAGTTCTTC.

J is TRBJ1-1 and V is TRBV20-1; D call uncertain. The CDR3 has 14 amino acids. Germline values: CDR1 DFQATT, CDR2 SNEGSKA (reference sequence). V was clipped by 3 bases and J by 3 bases, with 14 bases between them. The DNA for the CDR3 is TGCAGTGCTAGTCTTGGGCTTTCGGACACTGAAGCTTTCTTT. This translates into CSASLGLSDTEAFF.

This clonotype was observed a handful of times. The V and J genes are TRBV7-9 and TRBJ2-1; 12 bases agree with TRBD2. The CDR3 spans 15 residues. Germline trimming cut 6 bases from V and 5 bases from J; bases unmatched to any gene: 5. The germline gives CDR1 SEHNR, CDR2 FQNEAQ (reference sequence). The CDR3 DNA reads TGTGCCAGCAGAAGACTAGCGGGAGAGCACAATGAGCAGTTCTTC. Protein: CASRRLAGEHNEQFF.

This clonotype was observed a few times. V is TRBV4-2 and J is TRBJ2-3; 7 positions agree with TRBD2. J was trimmed by 0 bases and V by 5 bases; bases with no gene match: 14. The CDR3 contains 18 residues. Per germline, CDR1 LGHNA and CDR2 YNFKEQ. CDR3 bases: TGTGCCAGCAGCGCCACACGTCCTAGCGGCCTTAGCACAGATACGCAGTATTTT. Amino acids: CASSATRPSGLSTDTQYF.

This clonotype came up many times. The V call is TRBV12-3 or TRBV12-4, the J call TRBJ2-3; D gene uncertain. CDR3 length equals 16 residues. The V end was cut by 1 base, the J end by 0 bases, with 11 bases between. The CDR3 DNA is TGTGCCAGCAGTTTAGGGGCAGTTACTAGCACAGATACGCAGTATTTT. This gives the protein CASSLGAVTSTDTQYF.

This chain uses TRBV3-1 with TRBJ1-2; D not resolved. V shed 9 bases and J shed 3 bases, with 14 bases lying between them. Per germline, CDR1 LGHDT and CDR2 YNNKEL (reference sequence). This CDR3 comprises 13 residues. The CDR3 sequence is CASKVEGDYGYTF. CDR3 DNA sequence: TGTGCCAGTAAAGTTGAGGGAGACTATGGCTACACCTTC.

This clonotype has ten or more counts. CDR3 nucleotide sequence: TGTGCCAGCAGCGACTTCGGAATCACAGATACGCAGTATTTT. It specifies CASSDFGITDTQYF. The chain has TRBV13 and TRBJ2-3; no reliable D call. This CDR3 region has 14 residues. Germline loops: CDR1 PRHDT, CDR2 FYEKMQ (reference sequence). V lost 5 bases, J lost 2 bases, and 11 bases lay in between. Variable domain in full (rest from reference TRBV13 and TRBJ2-3): AAGVIQSPRHLIKEKRETATLKCYPIPRHDTVYWYQQGPGQDPQFLISFYEKMQSDKGSIPDRFSAQQFSDYHSELNMSSLELGDSALYFCASSDFGITDTQYFGPGTRLTVL.

This clonotype was detected many times. This sequence joins TRBV5-1 and TRBJ2-7; 9 bases align to TRBD2. The CDR3 is 16 residues long. V gave up 4 bases and J gave up 7 bases; unmatched junction bases: 15. The germline V gene has CDR1 SGHRS and CDR2 YFSETQ. The CDR3 spells CASSRGASGTFREQYV. In DNA form, the CDR3 reads TGCGCCAGCAGCAGGGGGGCTAGCGGGACCTTTCGGGAGCAGTACGTC.

This rearrangement joins TRBV5-6 to TRBJ1-2; 10 bases match TRBD1. CDR3 length: 14 amino acids. Losses at the gene ends were 2 bases for V and 8 bases for J; bases not matched to a gene: 6. Germline V lookup: CDR1 SGHDT, CDR2 YYEEEE. The CDR3, as DNA: TGTGCCAGCAGCTTTGGGACAGGGGCAAGCGGCTACACCTTC. Translated, it gives CASSFGTGASGYTF. The whole variable domain, filled in from reference TRBV5-6 and TRBJ1-2, reads DAGVTQSPTHLIKTRGQQVTLRCSPKSGHDTVSWYQQALGQGPQFIFQYYEEEERQRGNFPDRFSGHQFPNYSSELNVNALLLGDSALYLCASSFGTGASGYTFGSGTRLTVV.

The rearrangement joins TRBV5-6 to TRBJ2-7; 13 bases fit TRBD2. There are 16 residues in the CDR3. J lost 4 bases, V lost 4 bases, and 8 bases had no gene match. In germline, CDR1 is SGHDT, CDR2 YYEEEE. CDR3 region: CASSRGLAGENYEQYF. The CDR3 DNA sequence: TGTGCCAGCAGCCGCGGACTAGCGGGAGAAAATTACGAGCAGTACTTC.

Note on this clonotype: One end of the junction fails to match germline, which may point to a read error. The chain joins TRBV19 to TRBJ1-1; 7 nucleotides agree with TRBD1. Looked up from germline, CDR1 is LNHDA and CDR2 is SQIVND (reference sequence). The CDR3 spans 14 residues. This CDR3 is CTSKVQGGNTEAFF. For the CDR3, the DNA is TGTACCAGTAAAGTCCAGGGGGGGAACACTGAAGCTTTCTTT. The full variable domain, completed using reference TRBV19 and TRBJ1-1, is DGGITQSPKYLFRKEGQNVTLSCEQNLNHDAMYWYRQDPGQGLRLIYYSQIVNDFQKGDIAEGYSVSREKKESFPLTVTSAQKNPTAFYLCTSKVQGGNTEAFFGQGTRLTVV.

The rearrangement links TRBV29-1 to TRBJ1-2; TRBD1 might be the D (5 bases). V was cut by 1 base and J by 0 bases, with 15 bases left in between. Germline V gives CDR1 SQVTM, CDR2 ANQGSEA. The CDR3 consists of 16 residues. The CDR3 coding sequence is TGCAGCGTTGAAGCCAGGGAACAAAGTACTAACTATGGCTACACCTTC. Residues: CSVEAREQSTNYGYTF.

There are many counts of this clonotype. The chain recombines TRBV27 with TRBJ2-3, with TRBD2 identical over 12 bases. J gave up 2 bases and V 6 bases, and 9 bases lay outside the gene matches. Germline loops: CDR1 MNHEY, CDR2 SMNVEV (reference sequence). The CDR3 contains 17 residues. The CDR3 loop reads CASRVLTSGGYTDTQYF. DNA of the CDR3: TGTGCCAGCAGGGTCCTGACTAGCGGGGGTTACACAGATACGCAGTATTTT.

This chain links TRBV15 with TRBJ2-1; tentative D call: TRBD2 (6 bases). There are 13 residues in the CDR3. V was pared by 0 bases and J by 14 bases, with 14 bases between. The germline V gene encodes CDR1 LNHNV and CDR2 YYDKDF (reference sequence). DNA of the CDR3: TGTGCCACCAGCAGAGAGTCTCGCGGCGGGGAGTTCTTC. It translates to CATSRESRGGEFF.

The chain uses TRBV10-3 and TRBJ2-7, with 11 bases that match TRBD2. Germline-derived CDR1 and CDR2 are ENHRY and SYGVKD. This CDR3 region has 15 residues. Germline trimming cut 6 bases from V and 0 bases from J; bases unmatched to any gene: 4. The CDR3 DNA reads TGTGCCATCAGCTCCGGACTAGCGGGCTCCTACGAGCAGTACTTC. This sequence encodes CAISSGLAGSYEQYF.

Ten or more counts support this clonotype. The genes are TRBV2 and TRBJ1-5; 7 nucleotides line up with TRBD1. Germline CDR1 SNHLY, CDR2 FYNNEI. The CDR3 loop spans 17 amino acids. With 6 bases clipped from V and 6 bases from J, the junction kept 17 bases outside the gene matches. The CDR3, as DNA: TGTGCCAGCAGGGCCGACAGGGTATACCTAGCCGGTCAGCCCCAGCATTTT. Translating it yields CASRADRVYLAGQPQHF.

This clonotype was seen ten or more times. The J gene is TRBJ2-5, the V gene TRBV29-1; D is perhaps TRBD2 (6 bases). The CDR3 consists of 13 residues. The V end lost 1 base, the J end lost 5 bases, and 11 bases lay between the germline ends. Germline loops: CDR1 SQVTM, CDR2 ANQGSEA. CDR3: CSVEAGVRETQYF. The CDR3 nucleotides are TGCAGCGTTGAAGCGGGAGTACGGGAGACCCAGTACTTC.

The rearrangement links TRBV5-6 to TRBJ2-7, with a weak D call TRBD1 (7 bases). The CDR3 is made up of 15 amino acids. V lost 4 bases and J 4 bases, leaving 18 bases between the germline ends. The germline gives CDR1 SGHDT, CDR2 YYEEEE. The CDR3 DNA sequence: TGTGCCAGCAGCCCCCCAGGCAGGGGGACTTACGAGCAGTACGTC. It yields the protein CASSPPGRGTYEQYV.

This clonotype occurred a few times. The chain has TRBV5-5 and TRBJ2-7, with 9 positions matching TRBD1. The CDR3 runs 12 residues. Germline trimming cut 4 bases from V and 7 bases from J; bases unmatched to any gene: 3. Germline V gene sequence: CDR1 SGHKS, CDR2 YYEKEE (reference sequence). CDR3: CASSGTGREQYV. The CDR3 nucleotides are TGTGCCAGCAGCGGGACAGGGAGGGAGCAGTACGTC.

This clonotype was detected many times. As DNA, the CDR3 is TGTGCCAGCAGTCAGACCGGGACCGCGCACGAGCAGTACTTC. It is translated as CASSQTGTAHEQYF. The V gene is TRBV12-3 or TRBV12-4, the J gene TRBJ2-7; D is perhaps TRBD1 or TRBD2 (5 bases each). Between the trimmed V and J ends, which lost 5 bases and 5 bases, there was a span of 16 bases. This CDR3 comprises 14 residues.

This clonotype was seen repeatedly, ten times or more. The chain combines TRBV11-2 with TRBJ1-1; tentatively, D is TRBD1 (6 bases). Germline V CDR1 and CDR2: SGHAT, FQNNGV. CDR3 length equals 16 residues. Trimming left V 4 bases short and J 0 bases short, with 15 bases between. As DNA, the CDR3 is TGTGCCAGCAGCTATACAGGGAATGGGATGAACACTGAAGCTTTCTTT. This gives the protein CASSYTGNGMNTEAFF.

This clonotype has a count of ten or more. This chain joins TRBV6-1 and TRBJ2-1; no reliable D call. Germline V gene data show CDR1 as MNHNS and CDR2 as SASEGT. The V end was cut by 3 bases, the J end by 9 bases, with 15 bases between. The CDR3 runs to 14 residues. As DNA, the CDR3 is TGTGCCAGCAGTGAGGCCCGAATGTTTGGTGAGCAGTTCTTC. Encoded protein: CASSEARMFGEQFF.